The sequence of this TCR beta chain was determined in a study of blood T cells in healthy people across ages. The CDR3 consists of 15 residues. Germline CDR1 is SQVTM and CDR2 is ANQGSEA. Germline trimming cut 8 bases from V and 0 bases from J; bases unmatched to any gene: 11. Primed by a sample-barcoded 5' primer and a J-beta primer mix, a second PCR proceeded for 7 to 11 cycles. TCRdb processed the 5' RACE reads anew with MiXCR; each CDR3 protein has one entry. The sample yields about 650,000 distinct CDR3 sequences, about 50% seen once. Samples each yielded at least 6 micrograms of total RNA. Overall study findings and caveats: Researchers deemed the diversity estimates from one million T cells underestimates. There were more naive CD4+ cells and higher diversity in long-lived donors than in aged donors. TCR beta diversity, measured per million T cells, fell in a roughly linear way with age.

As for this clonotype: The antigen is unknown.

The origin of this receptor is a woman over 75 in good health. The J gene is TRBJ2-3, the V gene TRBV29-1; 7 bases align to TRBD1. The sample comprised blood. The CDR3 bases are TGCAGCACCGTACCGGGACAGAGAAGCACAGATACGCAGTATTTT. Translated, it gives CSTVPGQRSTDTQYF.